A single count supports the clone carrying this T cell receptor beta chain. Its antigen is undetermined. Using immunoSEQ multiplex PCR, the repertoire was profiled, and TCRdb retains in-frame clones only, with some absent. The sample lists roughly 73,000 clones, 75% to 85% occurring once. The sample originates from a study of T cell clones after liver transplantation. Study outcomes and limitations: Graft donor-reactive T cells may have migrated into the graft rather than being deleted.

The CDR3 has 21 amino acids. The V gene's germline CDR1 is LNHNV and CDR2 YYDKDF (reference sequence). V lost 0 bases, J lost 3 bases, and 20 bases stayed unmatched. This specimen was CD4+ T cells from blood, taken before liver transplant. The chain joins TRBV15 to TRBJ2-7, with TRBD2 matching over 10 bases. The source is a human donor who received a liver transplant. CDR3 in amino acids: CATSRDVILAGDRVELYEQYF. CDR3 sequence (DNA): TGTGCCACCAGCAGAGATGTCATCCTAGCGGGAGATCGGGTAGAGCTCTACGAGCAGTACTTC.